The 12 T cell receptor beta chains below were found in one sample sequenced in a study of T-cell reconstitution after alpha-beta-depleted transplantation in children. For TCRbeta, the library was prepared with unique molecular identifiers. TCRdb re-called the PCR reads with MiXCR, one entry per CDR3 protein. The data show about 500,000 distinct CDR3 sequences, about 33% seen once. The sample here was PBMCs from the stem cell graft donor, taken from the stem cell graft. All receptors come from a human donor who donated a stem cell graft to a child with aplastic anemia.

V usage is TRBV15 and J usage is TRBJ2-1; TRBD1 might be the D (6 bases). The ends were cut back, 1 base at V and 5 bases at J, with 15 bases in the middle. The CDR3 has 16 amino acids. Germline lookup yields CDR1 LNHNV and CDR2 YYDKDF (reference sequence). For the CDR3, the DNA is TGTGCCACCAGCAGAGGGACAGCCTGGGATGACAATGAGCAGTTCTTC. This codes for CATSRGTAWDDNEQFF.

J is TRBJ2-5 and V is TRBV4-3, with D perhaps TRBD2 (5 bases). The CDR3 totals 13 residues. Germline lookup yields CDR1 LGHNA and CDR2 YSLEER. V was trimmed by 4 bases and J by 5 bases, leaving 11 bases between them. The DNA of the CDR3 is TGCGCCAGCAGCCCGGAGGTGGCGGAGACCCAGTACTTC. Its translation: CASSPEVAETQYF.

The V call is TRBV10-3, the J call TRBJ1-1; D remains ambiguous. From germline, CDR1 is ENHRY and CDR2 SYGVKD. V lost 4 bases and J 5 bases, leaving 8 bases between the germline ends. The CDR3 has 12 amino acids. The CDR3 protein is CAISAERTEAFF. In DNA form, the CDR3 reads TGTGCCATCAGTGCGGAGAGAACTGAAGCTTTCTTT.

In this sample, this clonotype turned up a few times. Mismatch with germline at one junction end may stem from a read error. The V and J genes are TRBV27 and TRBJ2-2; D could derive from TRBD1 or TRBD2 (5 bases each). The length of the CDR3 is 13 residues. CDR1 and CDR2 from the germline V gene are MNHEY and SMNVEV (reference sequence). The CDR3 DNA reads TGTGCCAGCAGACCCGTGGACACCGGGGAGCGGTTTTTT. Protein: CASRPVDTGERFF.

This clonotype showed up just a few times. This sequence joins TRBV7-2 and TRBJ2-3, with 10 bases matching TRBD1. CDR1 and CDR2 from the germline V gene are SGHTA and FQGNSA. The CDR3 loop spans 15 amino acids. The V segment lost 5 bases and the J segment 5 bases; nucleotides outside the gene matches: 7. In DNA, the CDR3 is TGTGCCAGCAGCCCTCGACAGGGGGCACAAGATACGCAGTATTTT. Translation: CASSPRQGAQDTQYF.

This clonotype was found a few times. The rearrangement uses TRBV28 and TRBJ2-1; unclear D gene. This CDR3 comprises 13 residues. Trimming removed 7 bases from V and 0 bases from J, with 7 bases in between. CDR1 MDHEN and CDR2 SYDVKM come from the germline V gene. The CDR3 region is CASTSSSYNEQFF. In DNA form, the CDR3 reads TGTGCCAGCACCTCGAGCTCCTACAATGAGCAGTTCTTC.

This clonotype appeared a few times. V usage is TRBV18 and J usage is TRBJ2-7; 8 nucleotides agree with TRBD2. Looked up from germline, CDR1 is KGHSH and CDR2 is LQKENI. CDR3 length equals 15 residues. Trimming cost V 3 bases and J 7 bases; bases outside gene matches: 11. The CDR3 protein is CASSPTLAEGLEQYF. CDR3 coding DNA: TGTGCCAGCTCACCCACACTAGCGGAGGGGTTAGAGCAGTACTTC.

V is TRBV7-2 and J is TRBJ2-3; the D is unclear. Trimming stripped 8 bases from V and 2 bases from J, with 14 bases between. Germline CDR1 is SGHTA and CDR2 is FQGNSA. This CDR3 is built from 14 residues. The CDR3 reads CASAVDWNTDTQYF. CDR3 coding DNA: TGTGCCAGCGCAGTGGATTGGAACACAGATACGCAGTATTTT.

This clonotype was detected only a few times. The chain is built from TRBV12-3 or TRBV12-4 and TRBJ2-5; 8 nucleotides match TRBD2. After removal of 6 bases from V and 4 bases from J, the junction contained 10 bases not matched to a gene. This CDR3 region has 15 residues. The CDR3 region has the DNA TGTGCCAGCAGAATTGTGGCGGGAGGACGAGAGACCCAGTACTTC. Its translation: CASRIVAGGRETQYF.

The gene calls are TRBV4-3 and TRBJ1-2; 10 nucleotides match TRBD1. The CDR3 totals 16 residues. V was pared by 0 bases and J by 4 bases, with 5 bases of the junction left unmatched. Germline V gene data show CDR1 as LGHNA and CDR2 as YSLEER. The CDR3 reads CASSQDWDRGIYGYTF. The CDR3 DNA sequence: TGCGCCAGCAGCCAAGACTGGGACAGGGGAATCTATGGCTACACCTTC.

The sample holds a few counts of this clonotype. V is TRBV12-3 or TRBV12-4 and J is TRBJ2-1, with 7 bases identical to TRBD2. J was trimmed by 8 bases and V by 3 bases; bases with no gene match: 1. The CDR3 is 12 amino acids. CDR3 bases: TGTGCCAGCAGTTTCCGGGAGGATGAGCAGTTCTTC. It is translated as CASSFREDEQFF.

To note about this clonotype: A junction boundary mismatches the germline segment, possibly from a read error. The chain combines TRBV2 with TRBJ2-3; 7 positions agree with TRBD1. CDR1 is SNHLY, CDR2 FYNNEI, per germline. The CDR3 is 15 amino acids. This CDR3 is CVSNVQGTSTDTQYF. The CDR3 DNA is TGTGTCAGCAACGTACAGGGGACCAGCACAGATACGCAGTATTTT.